This record concerns one TCR beta chain sequence. The antigen remains unidentified. The junction does not match germline at one end; this may be a read error. The sample originates from a study of STAT3 mutations in large granular lymphocyte leukemia. The wider study: Roughly half the longitudinally sequenced T-LGLL patients had canonical STAT3 mutations.

Repertoires were generated with immunoSEQ multiplex PCR, while TCRdb's copy carries only in-frame clones and drops some. The sample records around 29,000 clones, approximately 83% being singletons. General study points: At least one immunodominant TCR beta clonotype appeared in every T-cell large granular lymphocyte leukemia patient.

The CDR3 sequence is 11 residues long. Per the germline V gene, CDR1 is MDHEN and CDR2 is SYDVKM. Input material: peripheral blood mononuclear cells. The source of this sequence is a man in his 60s with T-cell large granular lymphocyte leukemia. Some clones in this sample may be carry-over from other donors' samples. The chain links TRBV28 to TRBJ1-1, with D possibly TRBD1 on 5 matching bases. CDR3 bases: TGTGCCAGCAGTAGCCGACAGTTGGTCCTCTTT. Translated, it gives CASSSRQLVLF.